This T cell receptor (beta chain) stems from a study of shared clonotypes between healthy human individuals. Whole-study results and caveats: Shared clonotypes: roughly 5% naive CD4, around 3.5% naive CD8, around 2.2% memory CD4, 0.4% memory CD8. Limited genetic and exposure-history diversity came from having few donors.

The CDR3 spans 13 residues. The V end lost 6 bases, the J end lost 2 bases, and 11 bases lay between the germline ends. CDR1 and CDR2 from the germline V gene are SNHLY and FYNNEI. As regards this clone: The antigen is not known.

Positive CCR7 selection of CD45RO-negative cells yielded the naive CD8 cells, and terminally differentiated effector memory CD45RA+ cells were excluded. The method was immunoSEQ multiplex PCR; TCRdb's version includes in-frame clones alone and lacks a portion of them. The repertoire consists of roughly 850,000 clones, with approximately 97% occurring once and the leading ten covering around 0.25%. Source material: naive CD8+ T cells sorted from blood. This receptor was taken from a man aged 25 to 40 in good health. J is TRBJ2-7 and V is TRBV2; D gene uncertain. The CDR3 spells CASSRLGTYEQYF. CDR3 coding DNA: TGTGCCAGCAGCCGACTGGGAACCTACGAGCAGTACTTC.